The next 23 T cell receptor beta chains were all read from a single sample in a study of cytomegalovirus exposure and HLA in healthy donors. PCR employed 60 Vbeta and 13 Jbeta primers. Sequencing was performed with immunoSEQ multiplex PCR; in TCRdb, only in-frame clones are kept and a portion is missing. The data show around 150,000 clones, about four fifths seen once. Sequencing was done on a sample of PBMCs. These receptors were collected from a man aged 50-59 years in good health and CMV-seropositive.

The count of this clone is one. The chain employs TRBV7-2 and TRBJ2-7, with 7 bases matching TRBD1. Per the germline V gene, CDR1 is SGHTA and CDR2 is FQGNSA. This CDR3 spans 14 amino acids. V lost 6 bases, J lost 2 bases, and 7 bases stayed unmatched. CDR3 DNA sequence: TGTGCCAGCAGTGGGACAGCATCTGCCTACGAGCAGTACTTC. As protein: CASSGTASAYEQYF.

This clone was picked up a small number of times. The rearrangement joins TRBV11-1 to TRBJ1-1; the D is unclear. The length of the CDR3 is 13 residues. Trimming shortened V by 6 bases and J by 5 bases, and 13 bases separated the two germline ends. Germline V gene lookup returns CDR1 SGHAT and CDR2 FQDESV (reference sequence). The CDR3: CASSSRLWTEAFF. CDR3 sequence (DNA): TGTGCCAGCAGTAGCCGATTGTGGACTGAAGCTTTCTTT.

The CDR3 loop is CATSSGNTIYF. CDR3 in DNA: TGTGCCACCAGCAGCGGGAACACCATATATTTT. The chain links TRBV15 to TRBJ1-3, with no clear D. Per the germline V gene, CDR1 is LNHNV and CDR2 is YYDKDF (reference sequence). The V end lost 3 bases, the J end lost 7 bases, and 4 bases lay between the germline ends. The CDR3 loop spans 11 amino acids.

This chain's CDR3 is CAIRKDSFDGYTF. The CDR3 DNA reads TGTGCCATCAGGAAGGACAGCTTCGATGGCTACACCTTC. V usage is TRBV10-3 and J usage is TRBJ1-2, with D possibly TRBD1 on 6 matching bases. The V and J ends lost 6 bases and 6 bases respectively, with 14 bases between them. This CDR3 contains 13 residues. Germline CDR1 and CDR2: ENHRY and SYGVKD.

The V gene is TRBV29-1, the J gene TRBJ1-6; a weak D match, TRBD1 (6 bases). The CDR3 runs 15 residues. Germline V gene sequence: CDR1 SQVTM, CDR2 ANQGSEA. Trimming removed 6 bases from V and 8 bases from J, with 20 bases in between. The CDR3, as DNA: TGCAGCGTCAGCAGGGGTCCCGGTGGGTATTCACCCCTCCACTTT. Translated: CSVSRGPGGYSPLHF.

This clone was counted between two and nine times. No DNA is shown, since the ends of the CDR3 on it are uncertain; the CDR3 is the one TCRdb lists. This chain uses TRBV13 with TRBJ2-5; the table names TRBD1, a call not compared with the DNA. The CDR3 comprises 16 residues, both ends counted. Looked up from germline, CDR1 is PRHDT and CDR2 is FYEKMQ (reference sequence). CDR3 protein: CASSHNRGRFLETQYF.

V and J are TRBV4-1 and TRBJ2-1, with 12 bases matching TRBD2. Germline values: CDR1 MGHRA, CDR2 YSYEKL. V was pared by 1 base and J by 8 bases, with 6 bases of the junction left unmatched. This CDR3 comprises 16 residues. CDR3 protein: CASSQVGLAGGYEQFF. The DNA for the CDR3 is TGCGCCAGCAGCCAAGTGGGGCTAGCGGGGGGGTATGAGCAGTTCTTC.

This CDR3 is CAHDRGGTEAFF. The CDR3 bases are TGTGCCCACGACAGGGGGGGCACTGAAGCTTTCTTT. The rearrangement links TRBV30 to TRBJ1-1; 9 positions match TRBD1. This CDR3 region has 12 residues. In germline, CDR1 is GTSNPN, CDR2 SVGIG (reference sequence). V dropped 8 bases and J dropped 4; count of bases not matched to a gene: 5.

The chain joins TRBV28 to TRBJ1-3; tentatively, D is TRBD1 (5 bases). The germline CDR1 and CDR2 sequences are MDHEN and SYDVKM. There are 16 residues in the CDR3. Trimming removed 5 bases from V and 0 bases from J, with 14 bases in between. In nucleotides, the CDR3 is TGTGCCAGCAGTCCCCTGGGGGGGAGCTCTGGAAACACCATATATTTT. Translated, it gives CASSPLGGSSGNTIYF. Complete variable domain (other parts from reference TRBV28 and TRBJ1-3): DVKVTQSSRYLVKRTGEKVFLECVQDMDHENMFWYRQDPGLGLRLIYFSYDVKMKEKGDIPEGYSVSREKKERFSLILESASTNQTSMYLCASSPLGGSSGNTIYFGEGSWLTVV.

The chain combines TRBV5-6 with TRBJ1-1, with TRBD1 as a possible D gene (6 bases). CDR1 and CDR2 (germline): SGHDT, YYEEEE. V gave up 2 bases and J gave up 1 base, with 12 bases separating them. The CDR3 length is 15 residues. Written as DNA, the CDR3 is TGTGCCAGCAGCTTATCCGGGACACCGAACACTGAAGCTTTCTTT. Encoded protein: CASSLSGTPNTEAFF.

The V call is TRBV5-6, the J call TRBJ1-2; D might be TRBD1 (5 bases). With 6 bases removed from V and 5 bases from J, the gap between germline ends came to 14 bases. This CDR3 has 13 residues. The V gene's germline CDR1 is SGHDT and CDR2 YYEEEE. The CDR3, as DNA: TGTGCCAGCACCCTAAGGGGAGGGTATGGCTACACCTTC. Translated: CASTLRGGYGYTF.

The chain recombines TRBV4-3 with TRBJ2-5; 14 bases are shared with TRBD2. Germline assignment: CDR1 LGHNA and CDR2 YSLEER. This CDR3 comprises 20 residues. The V segment lost 1 base and the J segment 0 bases; nucleotides outside the gene matches: 10. CDR3 amino acids: CASSQVPATSGRVYQETQYF. As DNA, the CDR3 is TGCGCCAGCAGCCAAGTCCCTGCGACTAGCGGGAGGGTGTACCAAGAGACCCAGTACTTC.

This chain uses TRBV28 with TRBJ2-5; 9 bases align to TRBD1. CDR3 length equals 17 residues. Germline lookup yields CDR1 MDHEN and CDR2 SYDVKM. Trimming removed 3 bases from V and 2 bases from J; junction bases left unmatched: 10. CDR3 sequence: CASSLEQGASRQETQYF. The CDR3 DNA is TGTGCCAGCAGTTTGGAACAGGGGGCATCGAGACAAGAGACCCAGTACTTC.

The CDR3 loop reads CSVGTGEGYEQYF. The CDR3 nucleotides read TGCAGCGTTGGGACAGGGGAAGGGTACGAGCAGTACTTC. V usage is TRBV29-1 and J usage is TRBJ2-7; 9 bases are shared with TRBD1. This CDR3 contains 13 residues. V was pared by 4 bases and J by 4 bases, with 5 bases of the junction left unmatched. Looked up from germline, CDR1 is SQVTM and CDR2 is ANQGSEA.

The rearrangement uses TRBV19 and TRBJ2-7, with a possible D match to TRBD2 (7 bases). The CDR3 extends over 14 amino acids. Germline V gene sequence: CDR1 LNHDA, CDR2 SQIVND (reference sequence). With 3 bases removed from V and 10 bases from J, the gap between germline ends came to 19 bases. Here the CDR3 reads CASSIVGGDTAQYF. CDR3 sequence (DNA): TGTGCCAGTAGTATTGTGGGAGGGGACACCGCACAGTACTTC. Using reference TRBV19 and TRBJ2-7 for the parts outside the CDR3, the full variable domain is DGGITQSPKYLFRKEGQNVTLSCEQNLNHDAMYWYRQDPGQGLRLIYYSQIVNDFQKGDIAEGYSVSREKKESFPLTVTSAQKNPTAFYLCASSIVGGDTAQYFGPGTRLTVT.

This chain joins TRBV19 and TRBJ2-4; TRBD1 matches 9 bases. Germline V lookup: CDR1 LNHDA, CDR2 SQIVND (reference sequence). The CDR3 has 15 amino acids. Trimming took 11 bases from V and 6 from J; bases not matched to a gene: 14. The DNA of the CDR3 is TGTGCCGTAGGAGGTGGGACAGGGAGTAGAAACATTCAGTACTTC. Its translation: CAVGGGTGSRNIQYF.

Here the CDR3 DNA reads TGTGCCAGCAGCGTAGACATTTCCTCGTACCAAGAGACCCAGTACTTC. It codes for CASSVDISSYQETQYF. V and J are TRBV9 and TRBJ2-5; D ambiguous. V lost 0 bases and J lost 0, with 12 bases in between. Germline CDR1 SGDLS, CDR2 YYNGEE. This CDR3 contains 16 residues.

This clone has a handful of counts. The chain has TRBV7-3 and TRBJ2-5; 9 bases map to TRBD1. Unmatched junction bases numbered 5, after V lost 2 bases and J lost 4 bases. Germline assignment: CDR1 SGHTA and CDR2 FQGTGA. This CDR3 spans 15 amino acids. The CDR3 nucleotides read TGTGCCAGCAGCTTATTTGGGACAGGGCGAGAGACCCAGTACTTC. Its protein is CASSLFGTGRETQYF.

The rearrangement joins TRBV4-3 to TRBJ2-3, with TRBD1 matching 7 bases. Unmatched junction bases numbered 4, after V lost 2 bases and J lost 2 bases. The CDR3 covers 15 residues. CDR1 is LGHNA and CDR2 is YSLEER in the germline V gene. The CDR3 sequence is CASSQRQGITDTQYF. The CDR3 DNA reads TGCGCCAGCAGCCAACGACAGGGTATCACAGATACGCAGTATTTT.

About this clone itself: Additional DNA sequences in this sample encode the identical CDR3. This chain joins TRBV19 and TRBJ2-7, with 7 bases identical to TRBD1. Unmatched junction bases numbered 6, after V lost 9 bases and J lost 1 base. The CDR3 is 13 residues long. The germline V gene has CDR1 LNHDA and CDR2 SQIVND (reference sequence). The CDR3 here is CASRQGNSYEQYF. In DNA, the CDR3 is TGTGCCAGCAGACAGGGAAATTCCTACGAGCAGTACTTC.

J is TRBJ1-4 and V is TRBV4-3; D perhaps matches TRBD1 (6 bases). CDR1 LGHNA and CDR2 YSLEER come from the germline V gene. V dropped 3 bases and J dropped 5 bases, with 10 bases sitting between them. The CDR3 contains 14 residues. The CDR3 reads CASSHGQGNEKLFF. The CDR3, as DNA: TGCGCCAGCAGCCACGGTCAGGGGAATGAAAAACTGTTTTTT.

This clone appeared a single time. This rearrangement joins TRBV30 to TRBJ2-5; D call uncertain. Germline CDR1 GTSNPN, CDR2 SVGIG (reference sequence). The CDR3 has 13 residues. V lost 1 base and J 6 bases, leaving 12 bases between the germline ends. The DNA for the CDR3 is TGTGCCTGGAGTGGAGGTGTCGGAAAGACCCAGTACTTC. Residues: CAWSGGVGKTQYF.

The chain is built from TRBV11-2 and TRBJ2-7, with 8 bases fitting TRBD1. The V segment lost 4 bases and the J segment 2 bases; nucleotides outside the gene matches: 4. Germline CDR1 and CDR2: SGHAT and FQNNGV. This CDR3 is built from 14 residues. CDR3 DNA sequence: TGTGCCAGCAGCTCGGGACAGGACCCCTACGAGCAGTACTTC. This sequence encodes CASSSGQDPYEQYF.